Listed below are T cell receptor beta chains from one sample, sequenced in a study of cytomegalovirus exposure and HLA in healthy donors. The protocol was immunoSEQ multiplex PCR, while the TCRdb copy is restricted to in-frame clones and leaves out a portion. The data show about 150,000 clones, 65% to 85% seen once. The sample taken for sequencing was PBMCs. These TCRs come from a man aged 25-45 years in good health and CMV-seronegative. CDR3s include the opening cysteine and the closing phenylalanine or tryptophan. D genes are given only for firm matches. A clone size is listed for some rows: how often the clone was seen (once, few, many), or a class if it is expanded.

NA TRBJ1-2 TRBV4-2 NA TGTGCCAGCAGCCCAACAGGAACAAAAGCCCTCTATGGCTACACCTTC CASSPTGTKALYGYTF
NA TRBJ1-1 TRBV6-1 TRBD1 TGTGCCAGCAGCCTAACAGGGGGAGGCACTGAAGCTTTCTTT CASSLTGGGTEAFF
NA TRBJ1-5 TRBV4-1 NA TGCGCCAGCAGCCAGGCCCCAGGAGGGCAGCCCCAGCATTTT CASSQAPGGQPQHF
once TRBJ1-1 TRBV4-2 NA TGTGCCAGCAGCCAAGATCCGAGGTTGAACACTGAAGCTTTCTTT CASSQDPRLNTEAFF
NA TRBJ1-1 TRBV6-6 NA TGTGCCAGCAGTTACCCAGGTTGGCCGAACACTGAAGCTTTCTTT CASSYPGWPNTEAFF
NA TRBJ1-2 TRBV7-2 TRBD1 TGTGCCAGCTCTAGGAAAGGGGACAGGTCCTTGTTCGGCTATGGCTACACCTTC CASSRKGDRSLFGYGYTF
once TRBJ1-3 TRBV5-8 TRBD1 TGTGCCAGCAGCACGACAGGGCGCTTCTCTGGAAACACCATATATTTT CASSTTGRFSGNTIYF
medium-sized TRBJ2-7 TRBV27 NA TGTGCCAGCAGTTTACGCTCACAGGGTCCCTACGAGCAGTACTTC CASSLRSQGPYEQYF
NA TRBJ1-5 TRBV19 NA TGTGCCAGTAGTGTTCGGACTTTGGATCAGCCCCAGCATTTT CASSVRTLDQPQHF
NA TRBJ2-3 TRBV28 TRBD2 TGTGCCAGTTTTTCTAGCGGGGGGTCTTTTACAGATACGCAGTATTTT CASFSSGGSFTDTQYF
many TRBJ1-4 TRBV2 TRBD1 TGTGCCAGCAGTGAAGCCCGACAGGGCCTTGTTTTT CASSEARQGLVF
NA TRBJ1-2 TRBV5-5 TRBD1 TGTGCCAGCAGCTTGGCTCCTCCCAGGACAGGGGCTAACTATGGCTACACCTTC CASSLAPPRTGANYGYTF
once TRBJ1-5 TRBV19 NA TGTGGGGCGGGGGTGTGGGGCAATCAGCCCCAGCATTTT CGAGVWGNQPQHF
NA TRBJ1-1 TRBV28 TRBD1 TGTGCCAGCAGTTTATGGTCGACAGGGTCTGAAGCTTTCTTT CASSLWSTGSEAFF
NA TRBJ2-4 TRBV6-5 NA TGTGCCAGCAATGACAGGGGAGGGAGCATTCAGTACTTC CASNDRGGSIQYF
NA TRBJ1-5 TRBV28 NA TGTGCCAGCAGGAAGGGGGGGGATTATCAGCCCCAGCATTTT CASRKGGDYQPQHF
NA TRBJ1-2 TRBV7-2 NA TGTGCCAGCAGCTTCGACAGGCCAAGAGGCTACACCTTC CASSFDRPRGYTF
NA TRBJ1-3 TRBV2 NA TGTGCCAGCAGCCAACTTGGAAACACCATATATTTT CASSQLGNTIYF
NA TRBJ2-7 TRBV5-1 NA TGCGCCAGCAGCTGGGACACAACAAATTACGAGCAGTACTTC CASSWDTTNYEQYF
NA TRBJ1-1 TRBV13 NA TGTGCCAGCAGATATAGACAGAACACTGAAGCTTTCTTT CASRYRQNTEAFF
once TRBJ2-7 TRBV4-1 TRBD1 TGCGCCAGCAGCCACGTAGACAGGGTCTACGAGCAGTACTTC CASSHVDRVYEQYF
NA TRBJ2-3 TRBV14 NA TGTGCCAGCAGCCGAACGGAGGGAGGACGCACAGATACGCAGTATTTT CASSRTEGGRTDTQYF